The 4 T cell receptor beta chains below all came from one sample that was sequenced in a study of Ad26.COV2.S vaccination and SARS-CoV-2 variants. Treatment described: about 20 received Ad26.COV2.S at low or high dose, single or two shots; 5 received placebo; per-sample allocation not given. Specimens were obtained on day 63 following the first vaccine or placebo injection. The method was immunoSEQ multiplex PCR; TCRdb's version includes in-frame clones alone and lacks a portion of them. The table lists 300,000 to 400,000 clones, about 89% of them singletons. Source: peripheral blood, taken in a trial of Ad26.COV2.S vaccine versus placebo. The receptors derive from a person between 18 and 59 years old who received the Ad26.COV2.S COVID-19 vaccine or a placebo.

This rearrangement joins TRBV12-3 or TRBV12-4 to TRBJ2-3; D gene unclear. The CDR3 contains 13 residues. Trimming left V 3 bases short and J 2 bases short, with 6 bases between. The CDR3, as DNA: TGTGCCAGCAGTTTTTCGGACACAGATACGCAGTATTTT. This sequence encodes CASSFSDTDTQYF.

Only a few counts were recorded for this clone. The rearrangement links TRBV3-1 (or the pseudogene TRBV3-2) to TRBJ1-1; weak D call: TRBD1 (6 bases). Trimming removed 4 bases at V and 3 bases at J, with 9 bases between. This CDR3 region has 13 residues. CDR1 is LGHDT and CDR2 is YNNKEL in the germline V gene (reference sequence). In nucleotides, the CDR3 is TGTGCCAGCAGCCCCCACAGGGACACTGAAGCTTTCTTT. Protein: CASSPHRDTEAFF.

The rearrangement joins TRBV19 to TRBJ1-2; TRBD1 matches at 8 bases. The CDR3 sequence is 15 residues long. Germline CDR1 is LNHDA and CDR2 is SQIVND (reference sequence). The V segment lost 1 base and the J segment 4 bases; nucleotides outside the gene matches: 5. CDR3 residues: CASSIGATGAYGYTF. As DNA, the CDR3 is TGTGCCAGTAGTATAGGGGCGACAGGGGCCTATGGCTACACCTTC.

V and J are TRBV4-3 and TRBJ2-5, with D perhaps matching TRBD1 (5 bases). Trimming pared 0 bases from V and 1 base from J, leaving 12 bases between. The CDR3 spans 16 residues. The germline V gene encodes CDR1 LGHNA and CDR2 YSLEER. The CDR3 DNA is TGCGCCAGCAGCCAAGAAGGCGCAGGGCTCCAAGAGACCCAGTACTTC. This encodes CASSQEGAGLQETQYF.